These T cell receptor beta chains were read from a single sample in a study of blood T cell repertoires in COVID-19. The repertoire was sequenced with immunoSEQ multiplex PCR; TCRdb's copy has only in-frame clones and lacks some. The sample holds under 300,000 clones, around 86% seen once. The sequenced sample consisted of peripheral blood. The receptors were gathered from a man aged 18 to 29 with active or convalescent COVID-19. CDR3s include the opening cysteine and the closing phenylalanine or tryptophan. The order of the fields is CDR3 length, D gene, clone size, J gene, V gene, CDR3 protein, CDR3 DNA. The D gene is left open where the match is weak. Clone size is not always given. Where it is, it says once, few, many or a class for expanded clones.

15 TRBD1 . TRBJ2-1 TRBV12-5 CASGWNRGYYNEQFF TGTGCTAGTGGTTGGAACAGGGGGTACTACAATGAGCAGTTCTTC
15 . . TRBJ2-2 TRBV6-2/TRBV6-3 CASSAQRVGTGELFF TGTGCCAGCAGTGCACAGCGGGTAGGCACCGGGGAGCTGTTTTTT
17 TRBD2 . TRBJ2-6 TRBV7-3 CASSRPRGGTGANVLTF TGTGCCAGCAGCCGTCCGCGGGGAGGGACTGGGGCCAACGTCCTGACTTTC
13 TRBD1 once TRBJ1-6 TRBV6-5 CATWDRLKSPLHF TGTGCCACCTGGGACAGATTAAAGTCACCCCTCCACTTT
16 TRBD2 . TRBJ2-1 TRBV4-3 CASSQVGRAIGNEQFF TGCGCCAGCAGCCAAGTTGGGAGGGCCATCGGGAATGAGCAGTTCTTC
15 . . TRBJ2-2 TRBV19 CASKGAGINTGELFF TGTGCCAGTAAGGGGGCGGGGATTAACACCGGGGAGCTGTTTTTT
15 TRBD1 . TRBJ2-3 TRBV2 CASRLQDRVTDTQYF TGTGCCAGCAGGCTTCAGGACAGGGTAACAGATACGCAGTATTTT
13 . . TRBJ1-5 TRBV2 CASSDQGNQPQHF TGTGCCAGCAGTGATCAGGGGAATCAGCCCCAGCATTTT
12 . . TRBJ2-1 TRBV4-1 CASSPAPPRRFF TGCGCCAGCAGCCCAGCGCCGCCCCGTAGGTTCTTC
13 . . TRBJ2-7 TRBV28 CASSFGAAYEQYF TGTGCCAGCAGTTTTGGAGCAGCCTACGAGCAGTACTTC
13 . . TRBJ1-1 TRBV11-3 CASSPGVGTEAFF TGTGCCAGCAGCCCCGGGGTTGGCACTGAAGCTTTCTTT
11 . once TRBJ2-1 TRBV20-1 CSAPRMNEQFF TGCAGTGCCCCGAGAATGAATGAGCAGTTCTTC
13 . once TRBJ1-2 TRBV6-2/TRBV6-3 CASSYERQEGYTF TGTGCCAGCAGTTACGAGCGGCAGGAAGGCTACACCTTC
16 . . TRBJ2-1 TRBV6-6 CANQTSFRGGYNEQFF TGTGCCAACCAGACCTCTTTTAGGGGTGGCTACAATGAGCAGTTCTTC
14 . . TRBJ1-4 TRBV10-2 CASSSPGINEKLFF TGCGCCAGCAGTTCCCCAGGGATCAATGAAAAACTGTTTTTT
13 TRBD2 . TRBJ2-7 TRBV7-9 CASSSPGSGSPSF TGTGCCAGCAGCTCTCCGGGAAGCGGGAGTCCCTCTTTC
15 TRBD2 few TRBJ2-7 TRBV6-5 CASSTRTSGRYEQYF TGTGCCAGCAGTACCCGGACTAGCGGGAGGTACGAGCAGTACTTC
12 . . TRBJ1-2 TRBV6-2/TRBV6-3 CASSYSQDSKTF TGTGCCAGCAGTTACTCTCAAGACTCTAAAACCTTC
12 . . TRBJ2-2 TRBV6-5 CATQTGPGELFF TGTGCCACACAAACAGGGCCCGGGGAGCTGTTTTTT
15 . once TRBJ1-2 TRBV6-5 CASSYGVSEDYGYTF TGTGCCAGCAGTTACGGAGTGAGTGAGGACTATGGCTACACCTTC
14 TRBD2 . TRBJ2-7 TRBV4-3 CASSQESGRYEQYF TGCGCCAGCAGCCAAGAAAGCGGGAGGTACGAGCAGTACTTC
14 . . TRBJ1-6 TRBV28 CASSRKLSGAPLHF TGTGCCAGCAGTAGGAAACTTTCAGGGGCACCCCTCCACTTT
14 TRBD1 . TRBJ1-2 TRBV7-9 CASSFSQGARGYTF TGTGCCAGCAGCTTTTCCCAGGGGGCGCGCGGCTACACCTTC
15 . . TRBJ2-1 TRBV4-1 CASSHGVIMDNEQFF TGCGCCAGCAGCCACGGGGTCATCATGGACAATGAGCAGTTCTTC
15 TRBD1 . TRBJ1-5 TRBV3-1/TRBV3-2 CASSPSGGSNQPQHF TGTGCCAGCAGCCCGTCAGGGGGTAGCAATCAGCCCCAGCATTTT
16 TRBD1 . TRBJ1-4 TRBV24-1 CATSGADRDVIEKLFF TGTGCCACCTCCGGGGCGGACAGGGACGTAATTGAAAAACTGTTTTTT
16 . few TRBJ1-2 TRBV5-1 CASSLVATQANYGYTF TGCGCCAGCAGCTTGGTGGCCACACAGGCTAACTATGGCTACACCTTC
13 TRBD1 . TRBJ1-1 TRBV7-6 CASSIQGGTEAFF TGTGCCAGCAGCATACAGGGGGGTACTGAAGCTTTCTTT
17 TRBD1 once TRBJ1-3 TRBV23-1 CASSSTDGQGTGNTIYF TGCGCCAGCAGTTCCACAGACGGACAGGGAACTGGAAACACCATATATTTT
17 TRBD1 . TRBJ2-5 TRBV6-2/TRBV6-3 CASSTAEGQSIPETQYF TGTGCCAGCAGTACGGCCGAGGGACAGTCTATACCAGAGACCCAGTACTTC
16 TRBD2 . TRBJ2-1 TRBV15 CATSSGGRGDYNEQFF TGTGCCACCAGCAGTGGGGGGCGGGGGGACTACAATGAGCAGTTCTTC
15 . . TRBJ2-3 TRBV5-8 CASSLLDYNTDTQYF TGTGCCAGCAGCTTGTTAGACTATAATACAGATACGCAGTATTTT
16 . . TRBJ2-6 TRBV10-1 CASSEGSGFGANVLTF TGCGCCAGCAGTGAGGGGTCCGGGTTCGGGGCCAACGTCCTGACTTTC
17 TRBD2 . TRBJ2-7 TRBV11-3 CASSRGISLAGGYEQYF TGTGCCAGCAGCCGTGGGATTTCACTAGCGGGAGGATACGAGCAGTACTTC
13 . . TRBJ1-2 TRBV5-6 CASSLVSLDGYTF TGTGCCAGCAGCTTGGTGAGTCTGGATGGCTACACCTTC
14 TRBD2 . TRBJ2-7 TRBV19 CASSLTSGSGEQYF TGTGCCAGTAGTCTAACTAGCGGGAGTGGCGAGCAGTACTTC
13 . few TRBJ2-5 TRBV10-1 CASSRDFQETQYF TGCGCCAGCAGCAGGGACTTCCAAGAGACCCAGTACTTC
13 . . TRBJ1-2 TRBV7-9 CASSWQGPYGYTF TGTGCCAGCAGCTGGCAGGGTCCCTATGGCTACACCTTC
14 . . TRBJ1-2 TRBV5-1 CASSPETANYGYTF TGCGCCAGCAGCCCCGAAACAGCTAACTATGGCTACACCTTC
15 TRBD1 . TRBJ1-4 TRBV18 CASSPPPGQNEKLFF TGTGCCAGCTCTCCCCCTCCGGGACAGAATGAAAAACTGTTTTTT
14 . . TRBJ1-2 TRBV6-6 CASTLGMRNYGYTF TGTGCCAGCACCCTAGGCATGAGGAACTATGGCTACACCTTC
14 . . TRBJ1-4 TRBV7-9 CASSESAANEKLFF TGTGCCAGCAGTGAGAGCGCGGCTAATGAAAAACTGTTTTTT